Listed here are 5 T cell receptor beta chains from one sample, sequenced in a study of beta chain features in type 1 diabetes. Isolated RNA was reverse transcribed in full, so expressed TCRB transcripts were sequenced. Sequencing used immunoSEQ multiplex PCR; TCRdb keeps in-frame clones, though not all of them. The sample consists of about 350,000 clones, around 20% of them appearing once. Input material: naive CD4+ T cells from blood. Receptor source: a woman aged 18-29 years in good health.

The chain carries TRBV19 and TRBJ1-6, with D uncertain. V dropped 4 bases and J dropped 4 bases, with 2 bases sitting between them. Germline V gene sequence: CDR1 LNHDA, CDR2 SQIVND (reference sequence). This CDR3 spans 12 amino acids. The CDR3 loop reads CASSTYNSPLHF. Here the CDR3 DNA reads TGTGCCAGTAGTACATATAATTCACCCCTCCACTTT.

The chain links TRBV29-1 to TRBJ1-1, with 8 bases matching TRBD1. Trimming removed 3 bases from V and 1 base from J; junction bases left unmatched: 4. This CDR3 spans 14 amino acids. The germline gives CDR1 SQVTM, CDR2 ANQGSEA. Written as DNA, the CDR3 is TGCAGCGTTGATGGGACAGGAAGGAACACTGAAGCTTTCTTT. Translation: CSVDGTGRNTEAFF.

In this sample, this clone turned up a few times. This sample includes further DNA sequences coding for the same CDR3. In DNA form, the CDR3 reads TGTGCCTGGAGCGCCGGGGGAGAGACCCAGTACTTC. Protein: CAWSAGGETQYF. The chain carries TRBV30 and TRBJ2-5, with D possibly being TRBD2 (6 bases). The ends were cut back, 3 bases at V and 4 bases at J, with 9 bases in the middle. From germline, CDR1 is GTSNPN and CDR2 SVGIG (reference sequence). The CDR3 is made up of 12 amino acids.

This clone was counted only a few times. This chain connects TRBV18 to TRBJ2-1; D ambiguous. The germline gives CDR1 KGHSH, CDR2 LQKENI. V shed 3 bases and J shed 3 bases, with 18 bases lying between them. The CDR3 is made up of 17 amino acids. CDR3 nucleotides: TGTGCCAGCTCACCTCGACTTAGCTTTCAGCACTACAATGAGCAGTTCTTC. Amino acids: CASSPRLSFQHYNEQFF.

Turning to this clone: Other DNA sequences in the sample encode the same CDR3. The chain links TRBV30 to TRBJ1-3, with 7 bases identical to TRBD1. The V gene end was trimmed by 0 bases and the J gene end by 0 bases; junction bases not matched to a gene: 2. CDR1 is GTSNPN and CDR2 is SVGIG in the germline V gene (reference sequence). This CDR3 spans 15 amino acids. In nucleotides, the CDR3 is TGTGCCTGGAGTGTGGGACAGAGCTCTGGAAACACCATATATTTT. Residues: CAWSVGQSSGNTIYF.